The 6 T cell receptor beta chains given below trace back to one sample, sequenced in a study of cytomegalovirus exposure and HLA in healthy donors. Primers for the PCR totalled 60 Vbeta and 13 Jbeta. Sequenced by immunoSEQ multiplex PCR; TCRdb stores in-frame clones only, minus some. Of about 150,000 clones detected, nearly 90% appear once; the ten largest clones hold roughly 0.5%. Material: PBMCs. Source of these receptors: a woman between 35 and 50 years old in good health and CMV-seronegative.

The chain employs TRBV18 and TRBJ1-5, with TRBD1 identical over 9 bases. V lost 3 bases, J lost 6 bases, and 9 bases stayed unmatched. The CDR3 consists of 16 residues. Looked up from germline, CDR1 is KGHSH and CDR2 is LQKENI. The CDR3 is CASSPGQGKGAQPQHF. The DNA for the CDR3 is TGTGCCAGCTCACCGGGACAGGGAAAAGGGGCTCAGCCCCAGCATTTT.

The count of this clone is one. J is TRBJ2-5 and V is TRBV5-1; D is perhaps TRBD1 (6 bases). Germline CDR1 reads SGHRS; CDR2 reads YFSETQ. V lost 1 base to trimming and J lost 5 bases, with 18 bases between them. CDR3 length: 16 amino acids. CDR3 protein: CASSLSGDKTRETQYF. Written as DNA, the CDR3 is TGCGCCAGCAGCTTGTCCGGGGACAAGACCAGGGAGACCCAGTACTTC.

The J gene is TRBJ2-1, the V gene TRBV5-4; 12 nucleotides agree with TRBD2. Germline lookup yields CDR1 SGHNT and CDR2 YYREEE (reference sequence). With 1 base clipped from V and 10 bases from J, the junction kept 9 bases outside the gene matches. The CDR3 spans 16 residues. The CDR3 spells CASSLRLAGGPGEQFF. The CDR3 DNA reads TGTGCCAGCAGCTTGCGGCTAGCGGGAGGGCCGGGGGAGCAGTTCTTC.

J is TRBJ1-2 and V is TRBV5-8; 7 bases agree with TRBD1. There are 13 residues in the CDR3. J was trimmed by 3 bases and V by 4 bases; bases with no gene match: 3. Germline values: CDR1 SGHTS, CDR2 YDEGEE. The chain's CDR3 is CASSRDRDYGYTF. The CDR3, as DNA: TGTGCCAGCAGCCGCGACAGGGACTATGGCTACACCTTC.

Details on this clone: Relative to the germline gene, one junction end is altered; a read error may explain this. The J gene is TRBJ1-6, the V gene TRBV2; D not certain. The CDR3 sequence is 18 residues long. The germline V gene has CDR1 SNHLY and CDR2 FYNNEI. The CDR3 here is CASSNFLWAASYNSPLHF. CDR3 DNA sequence: TGTGCCAGCAGTAATTTTTTGTGGGCAGCCTCCTACAATTCACCCCTCCACTTT.

The CDR3, as DNA: TGCGCCAGCAGCCAAGATCTTTCCAGGCAAGAGACCCAGTACTTC. It yields the protein CASSQDLSRQETQYF. The chain has TRBV4-3 and TRBJ2-5; unclear D gene. The CDR3 is 15 residues long. V lost 0 bases, J lost 2 bases, and 10 bases lay in between. CDR1 is LGHNA and CDR2 is YSLEER in the germline V gene.